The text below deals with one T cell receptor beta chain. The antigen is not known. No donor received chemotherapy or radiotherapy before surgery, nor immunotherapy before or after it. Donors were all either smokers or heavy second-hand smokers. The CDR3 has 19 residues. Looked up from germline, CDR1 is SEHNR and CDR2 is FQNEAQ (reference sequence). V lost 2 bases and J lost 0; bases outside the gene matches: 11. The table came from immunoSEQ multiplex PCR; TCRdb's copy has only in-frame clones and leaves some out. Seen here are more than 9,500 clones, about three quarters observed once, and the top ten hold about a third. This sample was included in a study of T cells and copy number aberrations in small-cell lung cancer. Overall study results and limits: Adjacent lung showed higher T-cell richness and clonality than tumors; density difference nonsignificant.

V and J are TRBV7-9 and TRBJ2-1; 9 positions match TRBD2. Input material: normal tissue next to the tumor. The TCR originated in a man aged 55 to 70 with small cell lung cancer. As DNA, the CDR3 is TGTGCCAGCAGCTTAAAGTCTAGCGGGACCCTGAGCTCCTACAATGAGCAGTTCTTC. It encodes CASSLKSSGTLSSYNEQFF.